What follows is one T cell receptor (beta chain) and its context. Its antigen is unidentified. The data stem from a study of early T cells in non-severe SARS-CoV-2 infection. Each cDNA molecule carried a unique molecular identifier. MiXCR, run by TCRdb on the 5' RACE reads, gives a single entry per CDR3 protein. The table has 25,000 to 30,000 distinct CDR3 sequences, roughly 5.3% seen once. Notes on the study in general: Matches to VDJdb favored anti-spike CD8 responses and missed private and CD4 specificities.

Trimming removed 0 bases at V and 1 base at J, with 7 bases between. The germline V gene has CDR1 KGHSH and CDR2 LQKENI. The CDR3 sequence is 14 residues long. The clonotype comes from an adult who was a healthcare worker with PCR-confirmed SARS-CoV-2 infection or an uninfected control (not recorded which). The chain uses TRBV18 and TRBJ2-7; D may be TRBD2 (5 bases). The specimen was whole blood. CDR3 coding DNA: TGTGCCAGCTCACCACCGCCGGGGTCCTACGAGCAGTACTTC. Translating it yields CASSPPPGSYEQYF.